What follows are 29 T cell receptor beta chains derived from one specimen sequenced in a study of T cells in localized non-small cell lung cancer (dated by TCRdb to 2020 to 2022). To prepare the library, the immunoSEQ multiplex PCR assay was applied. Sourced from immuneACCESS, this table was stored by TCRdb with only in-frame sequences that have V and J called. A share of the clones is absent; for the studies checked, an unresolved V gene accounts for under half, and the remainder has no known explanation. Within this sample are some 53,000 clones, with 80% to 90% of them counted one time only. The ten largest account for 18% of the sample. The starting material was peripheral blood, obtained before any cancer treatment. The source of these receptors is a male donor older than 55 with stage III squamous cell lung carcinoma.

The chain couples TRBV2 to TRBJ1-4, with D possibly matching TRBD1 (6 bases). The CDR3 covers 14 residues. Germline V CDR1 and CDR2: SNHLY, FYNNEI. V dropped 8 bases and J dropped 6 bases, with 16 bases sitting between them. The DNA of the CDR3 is TGTGCCAGCCGACGGGGGGCGCAGGATGAAAAACTGTTTTTT. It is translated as CASRRGAQDEKLFF.

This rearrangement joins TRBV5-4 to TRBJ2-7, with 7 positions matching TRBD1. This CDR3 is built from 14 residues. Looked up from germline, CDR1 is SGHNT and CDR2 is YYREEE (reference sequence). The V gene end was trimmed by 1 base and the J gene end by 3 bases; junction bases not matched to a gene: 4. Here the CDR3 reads CASSLRPGGYEQYF. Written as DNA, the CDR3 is TGTGCCAGCAGCTTGCGTCCAGGGGGCTACGAGCAGTACTTC.

The CDR3 DNA sequence: TGTGCCAGCAGCCAAGATTTAACAGGGAGGCAGTACTTC. Translated, it gives CASSQDLTGRQYF. J is TRBJ2-7 and V is TRBV14, with D tentatively TRBD1 (6 bases). Germline lookup yields CDR1 SGHDN and CDR2 FVKESK. This CDR3 is 13 amino acids long. V lost 0 bases, J lost 9 bases, and 12 bases lay in between.

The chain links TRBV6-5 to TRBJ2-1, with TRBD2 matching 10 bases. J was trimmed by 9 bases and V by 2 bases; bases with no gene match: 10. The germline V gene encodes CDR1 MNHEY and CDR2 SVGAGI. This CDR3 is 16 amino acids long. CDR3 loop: CASSYSLLAGAFEQFF. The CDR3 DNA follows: TGTGCCAGCAGTTACAGTCTTCTAGCGGGAGCCTTTGAGCAGTTCTTC.

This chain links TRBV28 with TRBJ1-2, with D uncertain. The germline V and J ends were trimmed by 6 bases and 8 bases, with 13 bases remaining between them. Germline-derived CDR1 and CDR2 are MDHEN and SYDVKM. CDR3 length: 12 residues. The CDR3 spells CASSARELGYTF. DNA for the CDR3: TGTGCCAGCAGCGCCCGGGAGTTAGGCTACACCTTC.

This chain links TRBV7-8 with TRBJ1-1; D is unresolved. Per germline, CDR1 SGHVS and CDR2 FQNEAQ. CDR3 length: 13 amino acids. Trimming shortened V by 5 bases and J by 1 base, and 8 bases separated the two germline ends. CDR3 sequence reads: CASSPHWNTEAFF. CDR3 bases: TGTGCCAGCAGCCCCCACTGGAACACTGAAGCTTTCTTT. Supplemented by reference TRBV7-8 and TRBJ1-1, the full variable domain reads GAGVSQSPRYKVAKRGQDVALRCDPISGHVSLFWYQQALGQGPEFLTYFQNEAQLDKSGLPSDRFFAERPEGSVSTLKIQRTQQEDSAVYLCASSPHWNTEAFFGQGTRLTVV.

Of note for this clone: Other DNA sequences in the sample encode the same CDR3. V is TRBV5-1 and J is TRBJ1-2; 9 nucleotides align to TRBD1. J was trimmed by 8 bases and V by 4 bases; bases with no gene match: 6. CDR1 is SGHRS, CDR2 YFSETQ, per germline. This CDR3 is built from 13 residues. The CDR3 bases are TGCGCCAGCAGCGAGGGACAGGGTGGGGGCTACACCTTC. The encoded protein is CASSEGQGGGYTF.

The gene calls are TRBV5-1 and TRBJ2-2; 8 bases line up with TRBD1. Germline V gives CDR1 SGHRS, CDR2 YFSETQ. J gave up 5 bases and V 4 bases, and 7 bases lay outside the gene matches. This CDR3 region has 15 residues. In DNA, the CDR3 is TGCGCCAGCAGCGCACAGGGGGTTGGAACCGGGGAGCTGTTTTTT. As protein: CASSAQGVGTGELFF.

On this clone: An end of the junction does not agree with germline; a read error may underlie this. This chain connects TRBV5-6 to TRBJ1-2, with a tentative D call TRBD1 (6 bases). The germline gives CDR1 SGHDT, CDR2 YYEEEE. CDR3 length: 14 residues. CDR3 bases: TGTGCCAGCAGCCTACAGGGCCCGGTCTATGACTACACCTTC. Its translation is CASSLQGPVYDYTF.

The chain's CDR3 is CASSYSAGEAYEQYF. The CDR3 DNA follows: TGTGCCAGCAGCTACTCTGCGGGGGAGGCCTACGAGCAGTACTTC. The gene calls are TRBV7-2 and TRBJ2-7; the match to TRBD2 covers 7 bases. The CDR3 loop spans 15 amino acids. Per germline, CDR1 SGHTA and CDR2 FQGNSA. V gave up 4 bases and J gave up 2 bases; unmatched junction bases: 8.

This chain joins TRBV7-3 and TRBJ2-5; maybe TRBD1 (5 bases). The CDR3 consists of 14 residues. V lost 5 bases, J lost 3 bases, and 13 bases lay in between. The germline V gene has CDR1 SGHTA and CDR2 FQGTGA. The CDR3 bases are TGTGCCAGCAGCGTCCAGGGAAGGGAAGAGACCCAGTACTTC. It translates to CASSVQGREETQYF.

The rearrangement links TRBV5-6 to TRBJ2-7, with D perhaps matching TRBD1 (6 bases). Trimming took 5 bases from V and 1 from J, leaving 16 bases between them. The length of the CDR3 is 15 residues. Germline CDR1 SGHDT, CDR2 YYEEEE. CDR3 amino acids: CASSPGPRGSYEQYF. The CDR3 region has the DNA TGTGCCAGCAGTCCGGGTCCCAGGGGATCCTACGAGCAGTACTTC.

The CDR3 sequence is CASSQNGAVYEQYF. As DNA, the CDR3 is TGCGCCAGCAGCCAAAACGGGGCAGTCTACGAGCAGTACTTC. The rearrangement links TRBV5-1 to TRBJ2-7, with D perhaps given as TRBD1 or TRBD2 (5 bases each). Germline V gives CDR1 SGHRS, CDR2 YFSETQ. The CDR3 sequence is 14 residues long. The V gene lost 4 bases and the J gene lost 3 bases, with 14 bases spanning the gap.

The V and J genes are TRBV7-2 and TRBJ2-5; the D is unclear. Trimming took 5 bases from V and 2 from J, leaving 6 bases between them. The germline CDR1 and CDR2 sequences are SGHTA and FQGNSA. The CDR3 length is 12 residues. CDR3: CASSAYQETQYF. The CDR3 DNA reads TGTGCCAGCAGCGCCTATCAAGAGACCCAGTACTTC.

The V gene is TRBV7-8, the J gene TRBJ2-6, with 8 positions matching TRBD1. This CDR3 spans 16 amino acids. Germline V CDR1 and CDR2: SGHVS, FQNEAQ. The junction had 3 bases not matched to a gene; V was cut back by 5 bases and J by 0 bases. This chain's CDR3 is CASSTTGGSGANVLTF. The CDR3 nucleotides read TGTGCCAGCAGCACCACAGGGGGCTCTGGGGCCAACGTCCTGACTTTC.

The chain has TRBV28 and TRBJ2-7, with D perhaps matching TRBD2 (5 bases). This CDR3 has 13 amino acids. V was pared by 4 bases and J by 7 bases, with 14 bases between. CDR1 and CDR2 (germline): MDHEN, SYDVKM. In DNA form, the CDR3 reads TGTGCCAGCAGTTCACCGGGATCTCGGGAGCAGTACTTC. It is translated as CASSSPGSREQYF.

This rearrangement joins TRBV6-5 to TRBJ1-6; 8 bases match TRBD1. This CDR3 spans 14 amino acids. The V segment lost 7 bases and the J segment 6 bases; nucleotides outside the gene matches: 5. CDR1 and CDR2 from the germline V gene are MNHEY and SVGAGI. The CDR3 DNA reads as TGTGCCAGCACCCAGGGGGCCCCTAATTCACCCCTCCACTTT. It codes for CASTQGAPNSPLHF.

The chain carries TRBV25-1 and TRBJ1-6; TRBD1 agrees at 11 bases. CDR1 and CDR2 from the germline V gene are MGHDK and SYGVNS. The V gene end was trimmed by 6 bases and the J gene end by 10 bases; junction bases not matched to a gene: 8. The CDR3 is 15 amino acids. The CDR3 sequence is CASRDRGHYGSPLHF. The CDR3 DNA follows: TGTGCCAGCAGGGACAGGGGGCATTATGGATCACCCCTCCACTTT.

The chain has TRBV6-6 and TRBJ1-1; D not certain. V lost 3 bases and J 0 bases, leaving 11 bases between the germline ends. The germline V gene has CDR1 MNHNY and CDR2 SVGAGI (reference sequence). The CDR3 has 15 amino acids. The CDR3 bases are TGTGCCAGCAGTTATCGTGGAGACATGAACACTGAAGCTTTCTTT. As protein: CASSYRGDMNTEAFF.

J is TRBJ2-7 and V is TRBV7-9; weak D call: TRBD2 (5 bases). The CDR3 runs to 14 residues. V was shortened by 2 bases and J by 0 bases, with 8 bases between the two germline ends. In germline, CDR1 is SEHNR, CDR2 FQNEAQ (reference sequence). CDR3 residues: CASSLLSGSYEQYF. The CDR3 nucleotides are TGTGCCAGCAGCTTACTCAGCGGCTCCTACGAGCAGTACTTC.

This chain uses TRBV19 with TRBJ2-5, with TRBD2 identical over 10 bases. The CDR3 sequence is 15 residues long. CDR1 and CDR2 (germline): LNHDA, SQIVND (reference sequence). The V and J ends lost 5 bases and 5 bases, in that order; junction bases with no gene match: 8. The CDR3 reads CASSQTSGRRETQYF. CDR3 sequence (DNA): TGTGCCAGTAGTCAGACTAGCGGGCGGAGGGAGACCCAGTACTTC.

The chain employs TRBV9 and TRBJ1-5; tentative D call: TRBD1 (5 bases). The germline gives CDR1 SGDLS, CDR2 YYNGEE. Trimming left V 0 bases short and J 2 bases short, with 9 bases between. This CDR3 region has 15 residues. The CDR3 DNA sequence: TGTGCCAGCAGCGTAGATGGGGGAGGCAATCAGCCCCAGCATTTT. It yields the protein CASSVDGGGNQPQHF.

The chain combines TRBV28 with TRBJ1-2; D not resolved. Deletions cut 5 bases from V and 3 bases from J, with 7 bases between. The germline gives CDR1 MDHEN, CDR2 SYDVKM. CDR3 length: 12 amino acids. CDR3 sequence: CASSGQYYGYTF. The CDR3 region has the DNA TGTGCCAGCAGTGGGCAGTACTATGGCTACACCTTC.

This chain's CDR3 is CASSPSGTGEKGAQHF. Here the CDR3 DNA reads TGTGCCAGCAGTCCCTCCGGGACAGGGGAGAAGGGGGCCCAGCATTTT. The rearrangement joins TRBV28 to TRBJ1-5; 10 nucleotides match TRBD1. Germline V CDR1 and CDR2: MDHEN, SYDVKM. This CDR3 is built from 16 residues. Trimming took 5 bases from V and 11 from J; bases not matched to a gene: 15.

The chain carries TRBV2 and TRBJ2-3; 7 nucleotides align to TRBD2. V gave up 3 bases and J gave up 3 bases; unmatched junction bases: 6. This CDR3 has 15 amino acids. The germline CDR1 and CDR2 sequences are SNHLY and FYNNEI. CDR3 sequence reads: CASSEDSGGTDTQYF. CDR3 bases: TGTGCCAGCAGTGAGGACTCCGGGGGGACAGATACGCAGTATTTT.

The CDR3: CASSPLGQGNTEAFF. The DNA for the CDR3 is TGTGCCAGCAGCCCTCTTGGACAGGGGAATACTGAAGCTTTCTTT. The chain recombines TRBV9 with TRBJ1-1, with TRBD1 identical over 9 bases. Losses at the gene ends were 4 bases for V and 5 bases for J; bases not matched to a gene: 9. This CDR3 is 15 amino acids long. The germline V gene encodes CDR1 SGDLS and CDR2 YYNGEE.

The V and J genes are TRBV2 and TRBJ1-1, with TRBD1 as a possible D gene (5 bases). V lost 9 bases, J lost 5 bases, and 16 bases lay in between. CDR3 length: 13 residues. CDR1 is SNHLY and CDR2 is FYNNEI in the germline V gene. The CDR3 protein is CASSIGGGTEAFF. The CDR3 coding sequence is TGTGCCAGTTCCATCGGGGGGGGGACTGAAGCTTTCTTT.

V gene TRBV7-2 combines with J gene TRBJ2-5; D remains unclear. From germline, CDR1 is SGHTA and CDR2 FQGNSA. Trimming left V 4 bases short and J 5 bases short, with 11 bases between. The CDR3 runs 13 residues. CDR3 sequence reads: CASSWLAAETQYF. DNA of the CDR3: TGTGCCAGCAGCTGGTTAGCTGCCGAGACCCAGTACTTC.

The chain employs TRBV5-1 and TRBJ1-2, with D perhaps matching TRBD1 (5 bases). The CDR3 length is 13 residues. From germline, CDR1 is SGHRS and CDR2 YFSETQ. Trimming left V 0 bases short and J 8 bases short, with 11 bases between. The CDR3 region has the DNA TGCGCCAGCAGCTTGGGACAAGAGGGGGGCTACACCTTC. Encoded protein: CASSLGQEGGYTF. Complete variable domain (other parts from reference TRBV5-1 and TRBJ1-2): KAGVTQTPRYLIKTRGQQVTLSCSPISGHRSVSWYQQTPGQGLQFLFEYFSETQRNKGNFPGRFSGRQFSNSRSEMNVSTLELGDSALYLCASSLGQEGGYTFGSGTRLTVV.